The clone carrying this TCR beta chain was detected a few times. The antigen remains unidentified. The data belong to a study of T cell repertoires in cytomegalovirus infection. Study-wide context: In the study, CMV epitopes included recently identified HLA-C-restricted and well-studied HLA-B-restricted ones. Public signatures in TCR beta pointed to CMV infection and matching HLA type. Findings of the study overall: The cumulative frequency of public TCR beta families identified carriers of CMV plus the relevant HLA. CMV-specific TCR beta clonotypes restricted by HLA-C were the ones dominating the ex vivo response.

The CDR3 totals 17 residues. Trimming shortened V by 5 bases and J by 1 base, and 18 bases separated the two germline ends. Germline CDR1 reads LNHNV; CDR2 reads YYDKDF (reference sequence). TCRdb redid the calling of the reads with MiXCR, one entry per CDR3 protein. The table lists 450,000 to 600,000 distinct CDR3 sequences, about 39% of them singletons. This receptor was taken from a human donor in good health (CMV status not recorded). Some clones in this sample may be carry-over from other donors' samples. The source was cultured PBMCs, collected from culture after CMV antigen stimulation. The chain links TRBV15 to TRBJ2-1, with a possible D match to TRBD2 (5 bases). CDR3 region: CATSGFRPDSSYNEQFF. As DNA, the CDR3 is TGTGCCACCAGCGGTTTCCGGCCGGACTCTTCCTACAATGAGCAGTTCTTC. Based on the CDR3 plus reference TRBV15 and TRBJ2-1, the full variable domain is DAMVIQNPRYQVTQFGKPVTLSCSQTLNHNVMYWYQQKSSQAPKLLFHYYDKDFNNEADTPDNFQSRRPNTSFCFLDIRSPGLGDTAMYLCATSGFRPDSSYNEQFFGPGTRLTVL.